This entry lists 12 T cell receptor beta chains sequenced from one sample in a study of TIL therapy for anti-PD-1-resistant metastatic lung cancer. Regarding time point: pre-treatment sample, taken before nivolumab and TIL therapy. Sequencing used immunoSEQ v3. The repertoire was sequenced with immunoSEQ multiplex PCR; TCRdb's copy has only in-frame clones and lacks some. The data contain 55,000 to 65,000 clones, less than 85% of them singletons. The sample was blood, taken at baseline. These receptor sequences come from a person between 30 and 80 years old with non-small cell lung cancer.

The rearrangement uses TRBV14 and TRBJ2-5; D gene unclear. V lost 0 bases to trimming and J lost 4 bases, with 15 bases between them. Per the germline V gene, CDR1 is SGHDN and CDR2 is FVKESK. The CDR3 loop spans 16 amino acids. CDR3 in amino acids: CASSQDIGPGRETQYF. In DNA, the CDR3 is TGTGCCAGCAGCCAAGATATCGGACCCGGCCGAGAGACCCAGTACTTC. The full variable domain, its missing parts supplied by reference TRBV14 and TRBJ2-5, is EAGVTQFPSHSVIEKGQTVTLRCDPISGHDNLYWYRRVMGKEIKFLLHFVKESKQDESGMPNNRFLAERTGGTYSTLKVQPAELEDSGVYFCASSQDIGPGRETQYFGPGTRLLVL.

This chain uses TRBV7-2 with TRBJ1-1, with TRBD1 identical over 7 bases. The CDR3 is 17 residues long. The ends lost 3 bases at V and 0 bases at J; junction bases unmatched: 10. Germline lookup yields CDR1 SGHTA and CDR2 FQGNSA. CDR3 sequence (DNA): TGTGCCAGCAGCTTCCCGGCAGGGGGGGGCATGAACACTGAAGCTTTCTTT. Protein sequence: CASSFPAGGGMNTEAFF.

The chain recombines TRBV10-3 with TRBJ2-2; no clear D. Germline lookup yields CDR1 ENHRY and CDR2 SYGVKD. V lost 0 bases and J 5 bases, leaving 7 bases between the germline ends. This CDR3 is 14 amino acids long. CDR3 DNA: TGTGCCATCAGTGAGTCCGGATCTACCGGGGAGCTGTTTTTT. This sequence encodes CAISESGSTGELFF.

This chain connects TRBV29-1 to TRBJ2-1; 8 bases line up with TRBD1. Germline CDR1 SQVTM, CDR2 ANQGSEA. Trimming cost V 7 bases and J 7 bases; bases outside gene matches: 9. The CDR3 spans 13 residues. CDR3 in amino acids: CSGGFQGANEQFF. The CDR3 DNA reads TGCAGCGGAGGATTCCAGGGGGCAAATGAGCAGTTCTTC.

V usage is TRBV2 and J usage is TRBJ1-5, with D hard to call. The CDR3 has 14 residues. The germline V and J ends were trimmed by 3 bases and 5 bases, with 11 bases remaining between them. Germline values: CDR1 SNHLY, CDR2 FYNNEI. Written as DNA, the CDR3 is TGTGCCAGCAGTGATGCCGGTGGGCATCAGCCCCAGCATTTT. This codes for CASSDAGGHQPQHF. Complete variable domain (other parts from reference TRBV2 and TRBJ1-5): EPEVTQTPSHQVTQMGQEVILRCVPISNHLYFYWYRQILGQKVEFLVSFYNNEISEKSEIFDDQFSVERPDGSNFTLKIRSTKLEDSAMYFCASSDAGGHQPQHFGDGTRLSIL.

The V gene is TRBV11-3, the J gene TRBJ1-1; D unresolved. Germline V CDR1 and CDR2: SGHNT, YENEEA. The CDR3 extends over 13 amino acids. V lost 6 bases, J lost 6 bases, and 14 bases lay in between. The CDR3 DNA sequence: TGTGCCAGCAGACAAACTGGTAGCCCTGAAGCTTTCTTT. It yields the protein CASRQTGSPEAFF.

The chain carries TRBV4-2 and TRBJ1-4; 8 bases fit TRBD1. The CDR3 length is 14 residues. The V segment lost 2 bases and the J segment 6 bases; nucleotides outside the gene matches: 2. Germline loops: CDR1 LGHNA, CDR2 YNFKEQ. The CDR3 nucleotides read TGTGCCAGCAGCCAACCACAGGGGGATGAAAAACTGTTTTTT. Protein product: CASSQPQGDEKLFF.

This chain links TRBV29-1 with TRBJ1-1, with D possibly being TRBD1 (5 bases). The CDR3 is made up of 13 amino acids. CDR1 SQVTM and CDR2 ANQGSEA come from the germline V gene. V shed 4 bases and J shed 1 base, with 10 bases lying between them. The CDR3 region is CSVAGIGNTEAFF. DNA of the CDR3: TGCAGCGTTGCAGGGATCGGGAACACTGAAGCTTTCTTT.

V and J are TRBV27 and TRBJ2-5; 7 bases map to TRBD2. Trimming removed 5 bases from V and 0 bases from J; junction bases left unmatched: 6. The CDR3 sequence is 15 residues long. CDR1 and CDR2 (germline): MNHEY, SMNVEV (reference sequence). CDR3 nucleotide sequence: TGTGCCAGCAGTGGTAGCGGGCTTTACCAAGAGACCCAGTACTTC. It is translated as CASSGSGLYQETQYF.

This clone was counted only a few times. This chain connects TRBV6-1 to TRBJ2-7, with D perhaps being TRBD1 or TRBD2 (5 bases each). Looked up from germline, CDR1 is MNHNS and CDR2 is SASEGT. V gave up 8 bases and J gave up 0 bases, with 14 bases separating them. The CDR3 contains 14 residues. The CDR3 region is CASVTERGSYEQYF. In nucleotides, the CDR3 is TGTGCCAGCGTGACAGAACGGGGCTCCTACGAGCAGTACTTC.

The chain combines TRBV5-5 with TRBJ1-2; D unclear. This CDR3 is built from 13 residues. V dropped 0 bases and J dropped 8 bases, with 11 bases sitting between them. In germline, CDR1 is SGHKS, CDR2 YYEKEE (reference sequence). The CDR3 here is CASSLAVERGYTF. CDR3 nucleotides: TGTGCCAGCAGCTTGGCCGTGGAGCGGGGCTACACCTTC.

CDR3 bases: TGTGCCAGCAGCTTTTACGGACAGAGTAACTATGGCTACACCTTC. Amino acids: CASSFYGQSNYGYTF. The chain links TRBV11-3 to TRBJ1-2; D may be TRBD1 (6 bases). Trimming took off 3 bases at V and 1 base at J, with 12 bases between the two ends. This CDR3 has 15 amino acids. The germline CDR1 and CDR2 sequences are SGHNT and YENEEA.